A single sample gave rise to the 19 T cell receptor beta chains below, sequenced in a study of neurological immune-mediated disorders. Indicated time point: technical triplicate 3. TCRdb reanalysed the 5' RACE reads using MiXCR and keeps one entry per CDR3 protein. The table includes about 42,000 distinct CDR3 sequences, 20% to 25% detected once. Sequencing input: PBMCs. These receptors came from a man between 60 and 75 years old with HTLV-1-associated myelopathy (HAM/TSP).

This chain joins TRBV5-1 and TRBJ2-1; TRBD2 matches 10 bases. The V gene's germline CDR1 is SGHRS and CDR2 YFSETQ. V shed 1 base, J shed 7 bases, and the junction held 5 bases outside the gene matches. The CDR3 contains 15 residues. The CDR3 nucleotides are TGCGCCAGCAGCTTGTCGGCTAGCGGGAGAAATGAGCAGTTCTTC. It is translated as CASSLSASGRNEQFF.

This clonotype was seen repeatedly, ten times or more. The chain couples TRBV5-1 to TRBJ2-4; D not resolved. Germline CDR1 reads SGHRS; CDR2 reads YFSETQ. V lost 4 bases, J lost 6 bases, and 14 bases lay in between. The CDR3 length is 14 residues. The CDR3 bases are TGCGCCAGCAGCCCCCGTGAAGCCCCAAACATTCAGTACTTC. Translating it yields CASSPREAPNIQYF.

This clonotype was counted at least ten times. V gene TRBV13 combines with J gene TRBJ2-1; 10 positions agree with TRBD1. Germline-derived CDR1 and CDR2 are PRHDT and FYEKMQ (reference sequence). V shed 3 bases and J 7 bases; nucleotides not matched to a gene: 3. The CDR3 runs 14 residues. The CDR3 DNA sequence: TGTGCCAGCAGCTTCAGACAGGGGGCTAATGAGCAGTTCTTC. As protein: CASSFRQGANEQFF. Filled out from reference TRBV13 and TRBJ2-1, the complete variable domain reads AAGVIQSPRHLIKEKRETATLKCYPIPRHDTVYWYQQGPGQDPQFLISFYEKMQSDKGSIPDRFSAQQFSDYHSELNMSSLELGDSALYFCASSFRQGANEQFFGPGTRLTVL.

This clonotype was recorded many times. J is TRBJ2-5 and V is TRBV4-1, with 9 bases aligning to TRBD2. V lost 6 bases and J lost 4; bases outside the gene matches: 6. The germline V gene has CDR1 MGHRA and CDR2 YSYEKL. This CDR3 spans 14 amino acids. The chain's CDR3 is CASRKLAGVETQYF. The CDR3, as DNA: TGCGCCAGCAGGAAGTTAGCGGGAGTAGAGACCCAGTACTTC.

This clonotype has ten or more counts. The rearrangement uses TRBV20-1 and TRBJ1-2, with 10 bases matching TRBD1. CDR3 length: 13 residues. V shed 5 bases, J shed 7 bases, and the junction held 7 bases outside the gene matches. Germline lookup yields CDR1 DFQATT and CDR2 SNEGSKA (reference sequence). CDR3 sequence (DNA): TGCAGTGCTCCCGGGACAGGGGAACCTGGCTACACCTTC. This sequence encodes CSAPGTGEPGYTF.

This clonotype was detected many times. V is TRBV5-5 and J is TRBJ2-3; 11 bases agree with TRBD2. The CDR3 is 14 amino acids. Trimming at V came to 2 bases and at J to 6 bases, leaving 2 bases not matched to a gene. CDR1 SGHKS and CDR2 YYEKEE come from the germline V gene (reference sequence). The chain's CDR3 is CASSFSGGGDTQYF. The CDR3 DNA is TGTGCCAGCAGCTTTAGCGGGGGGGGGGATACGCAGTATTTT.

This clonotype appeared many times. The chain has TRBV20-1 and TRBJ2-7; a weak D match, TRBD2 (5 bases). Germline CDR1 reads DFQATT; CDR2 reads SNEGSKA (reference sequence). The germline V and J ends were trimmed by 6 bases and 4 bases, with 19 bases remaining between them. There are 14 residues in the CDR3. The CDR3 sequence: CSAQLISRAYEQYF. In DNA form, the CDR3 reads TGCAGTGCCCAACTAATTTCGAGGGCATACGAGCAGTACTTC.

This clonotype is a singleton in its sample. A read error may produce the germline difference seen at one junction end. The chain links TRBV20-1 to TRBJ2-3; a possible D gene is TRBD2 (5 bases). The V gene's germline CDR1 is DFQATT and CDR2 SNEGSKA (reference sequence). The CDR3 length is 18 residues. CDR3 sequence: CSAPVPRDVSRNTDTRYF. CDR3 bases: TGCAGTGCCCCCGTTCCCCGGGATGTATCGCGCAACACAGACACGCGGTATTTT.

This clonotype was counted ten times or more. CDR3 DNA sequence: TGTGCCAGCAGCCTGGGGGCGGGACAGGGCTACAATGAGCAGTTCTTC. Translation: CASSLGAGQGYNEQFF. This chain links TRBV7-2 with TRBJ2-1; 9 positions agree with TRBD1. The CDR3 spans 16 residues. Germline CDR1 and CDR2: SGHTA and FQGNSA. V lost 5 bases and J lost 3; bases outside the gene matches: 8.

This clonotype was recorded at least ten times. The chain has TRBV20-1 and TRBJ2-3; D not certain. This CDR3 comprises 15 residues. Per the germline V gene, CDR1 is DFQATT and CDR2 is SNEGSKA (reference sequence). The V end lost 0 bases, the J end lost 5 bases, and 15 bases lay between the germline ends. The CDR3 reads CSAREIGRGLDTQYF. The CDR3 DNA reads TGCAGTGCTAGAGAGATCGGAAGAGGTTTAGATACGCAGTATTTT.

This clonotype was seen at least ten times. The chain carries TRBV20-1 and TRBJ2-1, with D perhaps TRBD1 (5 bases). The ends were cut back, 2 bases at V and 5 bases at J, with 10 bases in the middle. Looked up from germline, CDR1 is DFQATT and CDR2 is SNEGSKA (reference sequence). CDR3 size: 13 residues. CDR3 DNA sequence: TGCAGTGCTAGATCACGGACAAACAATGAGCAGTTCTTC. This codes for CSARSRTNNEQFF.

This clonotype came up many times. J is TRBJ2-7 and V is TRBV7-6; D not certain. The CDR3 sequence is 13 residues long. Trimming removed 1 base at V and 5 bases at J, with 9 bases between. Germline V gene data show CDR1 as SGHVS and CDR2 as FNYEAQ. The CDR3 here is CASSLGRPDEQYF. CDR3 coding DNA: TGTGCCAGCAGCTTAGGAAGGCCAGACGAGCAGTACTTC.

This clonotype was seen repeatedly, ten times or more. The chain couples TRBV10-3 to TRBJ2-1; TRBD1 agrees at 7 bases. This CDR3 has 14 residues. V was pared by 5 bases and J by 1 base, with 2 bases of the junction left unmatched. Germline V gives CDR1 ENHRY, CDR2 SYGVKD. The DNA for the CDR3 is TGTGCCATCAGTCGACAGGGTTCCTACAATGAGCAGTTCTTC. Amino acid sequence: CAISRQGSYNEQFF.

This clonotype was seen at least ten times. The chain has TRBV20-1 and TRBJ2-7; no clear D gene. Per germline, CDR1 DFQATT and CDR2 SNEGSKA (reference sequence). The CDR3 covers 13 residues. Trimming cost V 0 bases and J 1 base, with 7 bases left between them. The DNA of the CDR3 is TGCAGTGCTAGAGAGGGCAGGTCCTACGAGCAGTACTTC. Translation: CSAREGRSYEQYF.

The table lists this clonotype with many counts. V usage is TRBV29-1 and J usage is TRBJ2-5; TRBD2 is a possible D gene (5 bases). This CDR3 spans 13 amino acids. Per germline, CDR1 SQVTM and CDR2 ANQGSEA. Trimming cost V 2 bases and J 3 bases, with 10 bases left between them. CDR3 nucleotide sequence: TGCAGCGTTGAATTTAACGGGAAAGAGACCCAGTACTTC. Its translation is CSVEFNGKETQYF.

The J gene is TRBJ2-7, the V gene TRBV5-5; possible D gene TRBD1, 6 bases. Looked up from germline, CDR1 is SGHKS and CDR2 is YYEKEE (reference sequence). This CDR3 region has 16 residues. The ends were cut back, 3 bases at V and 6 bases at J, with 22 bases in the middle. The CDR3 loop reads CASSWNLQGLNFEQYF. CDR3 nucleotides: TGTGCCAGCAGCTGGAACCTACAGGGTCTCAACTTCGAGCAGTACTTC.

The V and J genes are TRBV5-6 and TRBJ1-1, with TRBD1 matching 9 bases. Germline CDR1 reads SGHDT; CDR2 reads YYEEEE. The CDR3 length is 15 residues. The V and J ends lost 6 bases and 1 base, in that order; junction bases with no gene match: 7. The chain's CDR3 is CASTLRDRANTEAFF. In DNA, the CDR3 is TGTGCCAGCACCCTTAGGGACAGGGCGAACACTGAAGCTTTCTTT.

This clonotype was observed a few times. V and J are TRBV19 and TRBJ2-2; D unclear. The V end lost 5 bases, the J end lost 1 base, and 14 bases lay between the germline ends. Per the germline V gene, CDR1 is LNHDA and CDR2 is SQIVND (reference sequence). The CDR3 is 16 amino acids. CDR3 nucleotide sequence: TGTGCCAGTAGTTTGGCGTTGCCCGGGAACACCGGGGAGCTGTTTTTT. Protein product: CASSLALPGNTGELFF.

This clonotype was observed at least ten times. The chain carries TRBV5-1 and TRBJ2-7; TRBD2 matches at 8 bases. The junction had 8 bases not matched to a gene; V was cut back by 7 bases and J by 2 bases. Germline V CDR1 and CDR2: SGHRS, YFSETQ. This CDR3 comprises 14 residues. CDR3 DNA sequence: TGCGCCAGCCGGGAGGGGCCGCAGGCCTACGAGCAGTACTTC. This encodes CASREGPQAYEQYF.